Here is one T cell receptor (beta chain) with its context. The sample's treatment: roughly 18 received Ad26.COV2.S at low or high dose, single or two shots; roughly five received placebo; per-sample allocation not given. The samples were gathered on day 63 after the first injection of vaccine or placebo. The sample comes from a study of Ad26.COV2.S vaccination and SARS-CoV-2 variants. TCRdb's table, derived via immunoSEQ multiplex PCR, lists solely in-frame clones and lacks some. The table has 450,000 to 550,000 clones, 85% to 90% seen once. Per germline, CDR1 SEHNR and CDR2 FQNEAQ (reference sequence). The CDR3 sequence is 15 residues long. With 2 bases clipped from V and 5 bases from J, the junction kept 2 bases outside the gene matches.

The sample in question was peripheral blood, obtained in a trial of Ad26.COV2.S vaccine versus placebo. The clonotype comes from a person aged 18 to 65 who received the Ad26.COV2.S COVID-19 vaccine or a placebo. This chain links TRBV7-9 with TRBJ2-1, with TRBD2 matching 11 bases. The CDR3 region has the DNA TGTGCCAGCAGCTTAAGGGGACTAGCGGACAATGAGCAGTTCTTC. Amino acid sequence: CASSLRGLADNEQFF.